Described below is a single T cell receptor beta chain sequence and its context. Clones were sequenced by immunoSEQ multiplex PCR, and TCRdb holds only the in-frame ones, with some missing. The sample has under 250,000 clones, roughly 80% seen once. This sample is part of a study of blood T cell repertoires in COVID-19. Study in general: T cells, B-cell-depleted T cells, or PBMCs provided the cDNA or gDNA that served as material.

The CDR3 is 14 residues long. V gave up 3 bases and J gave up 4 bases; unmatched junction bases: 4. Germline values: CDR1 SGDLS, CDR2 YYNGEE. The receptor's source is a man older than 75 with acute or convalescent COVID-19. The rearrangement uses TRBV9 and TRBJ2-1; 7 positions agree with TRBD1. Input material: peripheral blood. The CDR3 loop reads CASSAGGGYNEQFF. The CDR3 nucleotides read TGTGCCAGCAGCGCAGGGGGTGGGTACAATGAGCAGTTCTTC.